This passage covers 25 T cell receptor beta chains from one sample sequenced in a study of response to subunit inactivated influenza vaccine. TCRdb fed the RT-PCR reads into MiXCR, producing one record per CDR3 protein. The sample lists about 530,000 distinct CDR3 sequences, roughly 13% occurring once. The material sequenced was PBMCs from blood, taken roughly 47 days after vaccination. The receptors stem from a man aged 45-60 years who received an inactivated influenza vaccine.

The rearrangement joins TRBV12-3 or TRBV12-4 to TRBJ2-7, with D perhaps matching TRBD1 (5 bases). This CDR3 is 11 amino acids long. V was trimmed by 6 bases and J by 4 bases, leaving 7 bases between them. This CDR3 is CASSRQYEQYF. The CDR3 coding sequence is TGTGCCAGCAGCCGACAGTACGAGCAGTACTTC.

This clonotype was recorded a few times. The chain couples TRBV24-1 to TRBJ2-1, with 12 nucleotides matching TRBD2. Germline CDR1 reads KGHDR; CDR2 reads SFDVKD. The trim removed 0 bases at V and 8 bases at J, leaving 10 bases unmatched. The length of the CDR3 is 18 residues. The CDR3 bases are TGTGCCACCAGTGATTTGCGACCAACTAGCGGGGGGAGGCATGAGCAGTTCTTC. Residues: CATSDLRPTSGGRHEQFF.

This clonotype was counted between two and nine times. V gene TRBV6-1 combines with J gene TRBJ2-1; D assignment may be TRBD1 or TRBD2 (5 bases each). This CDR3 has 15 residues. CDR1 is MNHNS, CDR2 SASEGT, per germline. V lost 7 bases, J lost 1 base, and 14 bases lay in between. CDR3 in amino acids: CASTPGAGSYNEQFF. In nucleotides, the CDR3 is TGTGCCAGCACCCCCGGGGCCGGGTCCTACAATGAGCAGTTCTTC.

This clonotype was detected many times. The CDR3 DNA reads TGCGCCAGCAGCTTCACTAAAGGAACAGATACGCAGTATTTT. It codes for CASSFTKGTDTQYF. This chain uses TRBV5-1 with TRBJ2-3; D call uncertain. The CDR3 runs 14 residues. From germline, CDR1 is SGHRS and CDR2 YFSETQ. V lost 2 bases to trimming and J lost 3 bases, with 10 bases between them.

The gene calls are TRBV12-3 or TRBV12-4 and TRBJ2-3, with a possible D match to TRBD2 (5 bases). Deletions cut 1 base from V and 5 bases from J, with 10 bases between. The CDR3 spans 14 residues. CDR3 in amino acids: CASSLEGLLDTQYF. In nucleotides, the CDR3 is TGTGCCAGCAGTTTAGAAGGACTCCTAGATACGCAGTATTTT.

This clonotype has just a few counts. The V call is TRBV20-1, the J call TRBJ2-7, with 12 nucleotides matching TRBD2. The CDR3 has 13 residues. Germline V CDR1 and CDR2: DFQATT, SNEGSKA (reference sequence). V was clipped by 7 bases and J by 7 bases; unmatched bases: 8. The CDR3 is CSGSSGRAGEQYF. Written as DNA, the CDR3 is TGCAGTGGCTCTAGCGGGAGGGCCGGGGAGCAGTACTTC.

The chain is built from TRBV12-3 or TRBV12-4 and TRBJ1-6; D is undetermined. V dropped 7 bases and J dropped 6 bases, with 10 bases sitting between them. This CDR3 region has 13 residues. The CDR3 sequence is CASNLHTNSPLHF. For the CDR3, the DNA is TGTGCCAGCAATCTGCATACTAATTCACCCCTCCACTTT.

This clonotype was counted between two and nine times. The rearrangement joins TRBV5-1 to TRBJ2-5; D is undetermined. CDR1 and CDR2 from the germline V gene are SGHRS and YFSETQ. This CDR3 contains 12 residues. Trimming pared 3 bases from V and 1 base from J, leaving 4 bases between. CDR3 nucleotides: TGCGCCAGCAGCTGGCCCCAAGAGACCCAGTACTTC. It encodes CASSWPQETQYF. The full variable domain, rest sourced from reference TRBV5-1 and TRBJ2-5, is KAGVTQTPRYLIKTRGQQVTLSCSPISGHRSVSWYQQTPGQGLQFLFEYFSETQRNKGNFPGRFSGRQFSNSRSEMNVSTLELGDSALYLCASSWPQETQYFGPGTRLLVL.

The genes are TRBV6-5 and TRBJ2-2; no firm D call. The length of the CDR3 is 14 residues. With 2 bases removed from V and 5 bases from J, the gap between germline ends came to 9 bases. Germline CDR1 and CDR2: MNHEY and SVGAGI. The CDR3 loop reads CASSYAIWTGELFF. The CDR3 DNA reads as TGTGCCAGCAGTTACGCGATCTGGACCGGGGAGCTGTTTTTT.

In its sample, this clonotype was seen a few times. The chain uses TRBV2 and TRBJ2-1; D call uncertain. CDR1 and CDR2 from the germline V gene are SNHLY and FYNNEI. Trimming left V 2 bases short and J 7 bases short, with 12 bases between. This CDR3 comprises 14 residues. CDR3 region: CASSETTLQNEQFF. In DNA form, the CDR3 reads TGTGCCAGCAGTGAAACTACCCTTCAGAATGAGCAGTTCTTC.

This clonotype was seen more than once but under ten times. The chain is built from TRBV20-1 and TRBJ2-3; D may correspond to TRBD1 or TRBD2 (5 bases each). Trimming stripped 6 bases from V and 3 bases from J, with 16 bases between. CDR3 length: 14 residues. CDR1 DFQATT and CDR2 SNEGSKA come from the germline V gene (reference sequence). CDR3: CSAKEGTVTDTQYF. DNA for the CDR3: TGCAGTGCCAAAGAAGGGACGGTGACAGATACGCAGTATTTT.

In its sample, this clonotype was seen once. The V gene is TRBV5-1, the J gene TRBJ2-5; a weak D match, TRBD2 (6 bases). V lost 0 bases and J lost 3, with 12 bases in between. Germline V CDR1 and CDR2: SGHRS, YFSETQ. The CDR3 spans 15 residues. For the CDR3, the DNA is TGCGCCAGCAGCTTGGTACTAGCTGCGGAAGAGACCCAGTACTTC. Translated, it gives CASSLVLAAEETQYF.

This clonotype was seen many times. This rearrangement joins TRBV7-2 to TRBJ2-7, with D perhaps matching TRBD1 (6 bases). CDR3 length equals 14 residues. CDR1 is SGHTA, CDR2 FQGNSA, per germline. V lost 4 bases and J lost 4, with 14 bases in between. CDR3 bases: TGTGCCAGCAGCTCTACAGGGTACAGATACGAGCAGTACTTC. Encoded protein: CASSSTGYRYEQYF. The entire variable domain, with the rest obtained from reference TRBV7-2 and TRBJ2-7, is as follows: GAGVSQSPSNKVTEKGKDVELRCDPISGHTALYWYRQSLGQGLEFLIYFQGNSAPDKSGLPSDRFSAERTGGSVSTLTIQRTQQEDSAVYLCASSSTGYRYEQYFGPGTRLTVT.

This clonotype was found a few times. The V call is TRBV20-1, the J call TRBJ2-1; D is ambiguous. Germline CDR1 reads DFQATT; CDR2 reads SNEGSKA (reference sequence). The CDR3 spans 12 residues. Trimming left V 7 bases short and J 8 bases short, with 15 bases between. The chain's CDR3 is CSVPPVGYEQFF. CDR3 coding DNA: TGCAGTGTTCCACCTGTGGGGTATGAGCAGTTCTTC.

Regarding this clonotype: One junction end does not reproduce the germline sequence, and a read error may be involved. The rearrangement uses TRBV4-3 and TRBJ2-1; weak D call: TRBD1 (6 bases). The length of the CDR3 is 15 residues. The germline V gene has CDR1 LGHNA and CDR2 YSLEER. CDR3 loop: CASSQGDMEYNEQFF. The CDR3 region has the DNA TGCGCCAGCAGTCAAGGGGACATGGAGTACAATGAGCAGTTCTTC.

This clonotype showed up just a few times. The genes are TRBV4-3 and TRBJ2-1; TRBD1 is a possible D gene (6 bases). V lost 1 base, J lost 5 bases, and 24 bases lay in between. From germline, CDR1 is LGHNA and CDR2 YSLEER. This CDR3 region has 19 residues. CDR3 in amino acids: CASSQVGAGALGTDNEQFF. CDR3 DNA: TGCGCCAGCAGCCAAGTAGGGGCAGGGGCTCTAGGGACCGACAATGAGCAGTTCTTC.

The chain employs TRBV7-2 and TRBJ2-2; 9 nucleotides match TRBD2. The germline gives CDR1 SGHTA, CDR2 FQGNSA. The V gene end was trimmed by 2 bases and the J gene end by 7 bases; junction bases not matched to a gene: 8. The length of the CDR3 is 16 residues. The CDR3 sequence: CASSLQSGRRNGELFF. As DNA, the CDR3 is TGTGCCAGCAGCTTACAAAGCGGGAGGCGTAACGGGGAGCTGTTTTTT.

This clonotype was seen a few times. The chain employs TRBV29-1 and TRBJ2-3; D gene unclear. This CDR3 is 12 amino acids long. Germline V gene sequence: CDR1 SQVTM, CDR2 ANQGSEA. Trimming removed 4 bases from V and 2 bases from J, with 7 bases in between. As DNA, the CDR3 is TGCAGCGTTGGTGGACCCACAGATACGCAGTATTTT. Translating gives CSVGGPTDTQYF.

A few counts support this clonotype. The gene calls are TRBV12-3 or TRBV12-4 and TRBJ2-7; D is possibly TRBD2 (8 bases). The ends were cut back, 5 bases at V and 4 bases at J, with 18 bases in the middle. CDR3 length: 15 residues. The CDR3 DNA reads TGTGCCAGCAGTACGGGGGGGACAGATCGTTACGAGCAGTACTTC. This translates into CASSTGGTDRYEQYF.

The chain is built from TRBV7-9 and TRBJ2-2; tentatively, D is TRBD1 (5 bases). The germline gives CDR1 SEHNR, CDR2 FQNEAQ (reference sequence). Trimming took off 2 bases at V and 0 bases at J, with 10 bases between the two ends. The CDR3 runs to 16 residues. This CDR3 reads CASSLRAGTNTGELFF. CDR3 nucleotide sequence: TGTGCCAGCAGCTTACGGGCAGGGACGAACACCGGGGAGCTGTTTTTT.

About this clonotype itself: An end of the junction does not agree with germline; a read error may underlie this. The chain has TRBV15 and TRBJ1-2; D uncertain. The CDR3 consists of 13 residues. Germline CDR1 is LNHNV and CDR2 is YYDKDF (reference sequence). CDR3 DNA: TGTGCCACCAGCAGACAGACTCTTGATGGCTTCACCTTC. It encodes CATSRQTLDGFTF.

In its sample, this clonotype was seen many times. CDR3 sequence reads: CSVGLGGETQYF. The CDR3 DNA sequence: TGCAGCGTTGGTTTGGGAGGGGAGACCCAGTACTTC. The chain couples TRBV29-1 to TRBJ2-5, with TRBD2 matching 7 bases. The junction had 4 bases not matched to a gene; V was cut back by 4 bases and J by 5 bases. The CDR3 is 12 residues long. CDR1 is SQVTM, CDR2 ANQGSEA, per germline.

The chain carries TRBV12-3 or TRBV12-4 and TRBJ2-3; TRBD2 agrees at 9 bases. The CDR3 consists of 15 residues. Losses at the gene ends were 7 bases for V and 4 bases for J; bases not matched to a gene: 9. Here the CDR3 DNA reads TGTGCCAGCAACCCGGGACTAGCCTGGCCAGATACGCAGTATTTT. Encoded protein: CASNPGLAWPDTQYF.

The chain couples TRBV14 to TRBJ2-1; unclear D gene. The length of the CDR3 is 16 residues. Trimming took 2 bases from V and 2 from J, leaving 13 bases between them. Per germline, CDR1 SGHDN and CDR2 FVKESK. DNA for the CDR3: TGTGCCAGCAGCCAATTGTATGGAGCACCCTACAATGAGCAGTTCTTC. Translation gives CASSQLYGAPYNEQFF.

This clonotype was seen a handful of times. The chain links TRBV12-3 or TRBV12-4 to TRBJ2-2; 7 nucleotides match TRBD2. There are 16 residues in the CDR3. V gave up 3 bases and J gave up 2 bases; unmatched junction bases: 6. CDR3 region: CASSFREARNTGELFF. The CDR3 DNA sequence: TGTGCCAGCAGTTTTCGGGAGGCCCGAAACACCGGGGAGCTGTTTTTT.